Listed here are 23 T cell receptor beta chains from one sample, sequenced in a study of cytomegalovirus exposure and HLA in healthy donors. PCR used 60 Vbeta primers and 13 Jbeta primers. Sequencing was performed with immunoSEQ multiplex PCR; in TCRdb, only in-frame clones are kept and a portion is missing. This table has approximately 160,000 clones, 60% to 85% appearing once. The sequenced sample was PBMCs. The receptor set was obtained from a woman aged 45-59 years in good health and CMV-seropositive.

The chain links TRBV6-1 to TRBJ2-5; 7 bases align to TRBD1. The CDR3 loop spans 14 amino acids. V trimming: 4 bases; J trimming: 2 bases; junction bases outside the gene matches: 4. Per the germline V gene, CDR1 is MNHNS and CDR2 is SASEGT. The CDR3 here is CASSGQGVQETQYF. In nucleotides, the CDR3 is TGTGCCAGCAGTGGACAGGGCGTACAAGAGACCCAGTACTTC.

This rearrangement joins TRBV4-1 to TRBJ1-2, with D uncertain. The CDR3 contains 13 residues. Germline V CDR1 and CDR2: MGHRA, YSYEKL. Trimming took 1 base from V and 5 from J, leaving 8 bases between them. The CDR3 here is CASSQGPDYGYTF. CDR3 nucleotides: TGCGCCAGCAGCCAAGGCCCAGATTATGGCTACACCTTC.

This clone was counted a single time. The chain is built from TRBV5-1 and TRBJ2-7, with 8 bases lining up with TRBD1. Germline loops: CDR1 SGHRS, CDR2 YFSETQ. This CDR3 has 15 residues. The ends lost 0 bases at V and 6 bases at J; junction bases unmatched: 8. Written as DNA, the CDR3 is TGCGCCAGCAGCTTGGCTGGACAGGGTTCAGGCGAGCAGTACTTC. It codes for CASSLAGQGSGEQYF.

The gene calls are TRBV4-1 and TRBJ1-2; D perhaps matches TRBD1 (6 bases). This CDR3 has 15 amino acids. V was shortened by 4 bases and J by 8 bases, with 20 bases between the two germline ends. The germline CDR1 and CDR2 sequences are MGHRA and YSYEKL. DNA for the CDR3: TGCGCCAGCAGCCGCTCCCTGGGGGGGGCGGGAGGCTACACCTTC. This codes for CASSRSLGGAGGYTF.

This chain joins TRBV5-4 and TRBJ1-2, with D perhaps TRBD1 (6 bases). The ends were cut back, 4 bases at V and 8 bases at J, with 18 bases in the middle. Germline-derived CDR1 and CDR2 are SGHNT and YYREEE (reference sequence). This CDR3 is built from 14 residues. The CDR3 DNA reads as TGTGCCAGCAGCATCACGGGATCAGGGGACGGCTACACCTTC. Translated, it gives CASSITGSGDGYTF.

This clone was counted a single time. This CDR3 is CASSEARREAFF. CDR3 coding DNA: TGTGCCAGCAGTGAAGCGAGGCGTGAAGCTTTCTTT. The chain links TRBV2 to TRBJ1-1; D not certain. Trimming took off 0 bases at V and 7 bases at J, with 6 bases between the two ends. The CDR3 has 12 amino acids. In germline, CDR1 is SNHLY, CDR2 FYNNEI.

There are a few counts of this clone. The rearrangement uses TRBV9 and TRBJ1-1; 7 positions agree with TRBD1. The CDR3 consists of 13 residues. V lost 3 bases and J lost 1; bases outside the gene matches: 0. Germline V CDR1 and CDR2: SGDLS, YYNGEE. CDR3: CASSGQGNTEAFF. Here the CDR3 DNA reads TGTGCCAGCAGCGGACAGGGGAACACTGAAGCTTTCTTT.

The V call is TRBV25-1, the J call TRBJ2-5; D not resolved. Looked up from germline, CDR1 is MGHDK and CDR2 is SYGVNS. This CDR3 has 13 residues. With 3 bases removed from V and 2 bases from J, the gap between germline ends came to 7 bases. The CDR3 sequence: CASSDSSQETQYF. The CDR3 DNA follows: TGTGCCAGCAGTGACAGTTCACAAGAGACCCAGTACTTC.

This rearrangement joins TRBV27 to TRBJ1-1; 8 positions match TRBD1. This CDR3 region has 14 residues. CDR1 MNHEY and CDR2 SMNVEV come from the germline V gene (reference sequence). Trimming took 0 bases from V and 6 from J; bases not matched to a gene: 3. The DNA of the CDR3 is TGTGCCAGCAGTTTATCGCAGGGGGCCTCTGAAGCTTTCTTT. Translating gives CASSLSQGASEAFF.

The chain carries TRBV2 and TRBJ2-7; tentative D call: TRBD1 (5 bases). CDR1 and CDR2 (germline): SNHLY, FYNNEI. CDR3 length: 14 amino acids. V lost 6 bases and J lost 3, with 15 bases in between. CDR3 protein: CASRPGIGYYEQYF. In DNA form, the CDR3 reads TGTGCCAGCAGGCCAGGGATAGGTTACTACGAGCAGTACTTC.

This clone was seen only once. This chain connects TRBV16 to TRBJ1-2; TRBD1 might be the D (6 bases). The CDR3 totals 15 residues. Looked up from germline, CDR1 is KGHSY and CDR2 is FQNENV. Trimming took 4 bases from V and 7 from J, leaving 19 bases between them. As DNA, the CDR3 is TGTGCCAGCAGCCCCTTGAGGGGGTCATGGGGTGGCTACACCTTC. Protein sequence: CASSPLRGSWGGYTF.

The genes are TRBV2 and TRBJ1-1; D not certain. Trimming shortened V by 8 bases and J by 5 bases, and 18 bases separated the two germline ends. Looked up from germline, CDR1 is SNHLY and CDR2 is FYNNEI. There are 14 residues in the CDR3. In nucleotides, the CDR3 is TGTGCCAGCTTGGTCTCTACGACATGGACTGAAGCTTTCTTT. It is translated as CASLVSTTWTEAFF.

As for this clone: The sample has other DNA sequences that encode this CDR3 too. The chain employs TRBV5-4 and TRBJ1-2, with unresolved D. The CDR3 has 13 residues. Per germline, CDR1 SGHNT and CDR2 YYREEE (reference sequence). V gave up 0 bases and J gave up 2 bases, with 5 bases separating them. The CDR3 is CASSLDSNYGYTF. The CDR3 DNA sequence: TGTGCCAGCAGCTTGGACAGCAACTATGGCTACACCTTC.

The rearrangement links TRBV6-6 to TRBJ1-2; 7 bases align to TRBD1. Germline lookup yields CDR1 MNHNY and CDR2 SVGAGI (reference sequence). CDR3 length equals 14 residues. The trim removed 2 bases at V and 3 bases at J, leaving 3 bases unmatched. The CDR3 DNA is TGTGCCAGCAGTTACCCTACAGGGGACTATGGCTACACCTTC. Its translation is CASSYPTGDYGYTF.

This chain joins TRBV27 and TRBJ2-7, with D possibly being TRBD2 (5 bases). Germline V gene sequence: CDR1 MNHEY, CDR2 SMNVEV (reference sequence). Trimming pared 2 bases from V and 4 bases from J, leaving 9 bases between. The CDR3 sequence is 13 residues long. The CDR3 loop is CASSLGVAYEQYF. The CDR3 nucleotides read TGTGCCAGCAGTTTAGGGGTAGCGTACGAGCAGTACTTC.

This rearrangement joins TRBV4-1 to TRBJ1-1, with 7 bases lining up with TRBD1. The CDR3 runs to 15 residues. Losses at the gene ends were 0 bases for V and 3 bases for J; bases not matched to a gene: 4. Germline CDR1 and CDR2: MGHRA and YSYEKL. The CDR3 region is CASSQDADRDTEAFF. CDR3 nucleotides: TGCGCCAGCAGCCAAGACGCAGACAGGGACACTGAAGCTTTCTTT.

V and J are TRBV10-3 and TRBJ1-2, with TRBD1 matching over 7 bases. The CDR3 loop spans 13 amino acids. V lost 9 bases, J lost 5 bases, and 9 bases stayed unmatched. Germline lookup yields CDR1 ENHRY and CDR2 SYGVKD. CDR3 sequence reads: CAILGQEYYGYTF. CDR3 DNA sequence: TGTGCCATTCTAGGACAGGAATATTATGGCTACACCTTC.

V is TRBV7-6 and J is TRBJ1-1; unclear D gene. V was cut by 2 bases and J by 2 bases, with 9 bases left in between. Germline loops: CDR1 SGHVS, CDR2 FNYEAQ. This CDR3 comprises 14 residues. DNA of the CDR3: TGTGCCAGCAGCTTATCTACGGGAAACACTGAAGCTTTCTTT. Amino acid sequence: CASSLSTGNTEAFF.

The chain links TRBV5-4 to TRBJ1-1; 9 nucleotides align to TRBD1. The CDR3 consists of 14 residues. Germline assignment: CDR1 SGHNT and CDR2 YYREEE (reference sequence). After removal of 3 bases from V and 4 bases from J, the junction contained 4 bases not matched to a gene. CDR3: CASSSGTGTTEAFF. CDR3 DNA sequence: TGTGCCAGCAGCTCAGGGACAGGGACCACTGAAGCTTTCTTT.

Points on this clone: This specimen includes other DNA sequences encoding the same CDR3. The J gene is TRBJ1-1, the V gene TRBV5-1; D may be TRBD1 (5 bases). The V and J ends lost 3 bases and 4 bases respectively, with 13 bases between them. Germline CDR1 SGHRS, CDR2 YFSETQ. This CDR3 region has 14 residues. CDR3 coding DNA: TGCGCCAGCAGCTCCCAGGGAATCGGCACTGAAGCTTTCTTT. Translated, it gives CASSSQGIGTEAFF.

The DNA of the CDR3 is TGTGCCAGCAGGTCCGGGGGAAGGGACGAGCAGTACTTC. Amino acid sequence: CASRSGGRDEQYF. The chain uses TRBV2 and TRBJ2-7; tentatively, D is TRBD2 (6 bases). V was pared by 6 bases and J by 5 bases, with 14 bases between. The CDR3 covers 13 residues. Germline values: CDR1 SNHLY, CDR2 FYNNEI.

The V and J genes are TRBV9 and TRBJ1-6; TRBD1 aligns across 8 bases. V shed 4 bases and J 12 bases; nucleotides not matched to a gene: 6. The CDR3 runs 13 residues. Per the germline V gene, CDR1 is SGDLS and CDR2 is YYNGEE. CDR3 sequence reads: CASSLDRGGPLHF. CDR3 coding DNA: TGTGCCAGCAGCCTAGACAGGGGAGGACCCCTCCACTTT.

The chain employs TRBV9 and TRBJ1-1; a weak D match, TRBD1 (5 bases). The germline gives CDR1 SGDLS, CDR2 YYNGEE. The V gene lost 3 bases and the J gene lost 10 bases, with 13 bases spanning the gap. The CDR3 loop spans 12 amino acids. The CDR3 spells CASSASQGGAFF. CDR3 bases: TGTGCCAGCAGCGCGTCCCAGGGTGGAGCTTTCTTT. Full variable domain (missing parts from reference TRBV9 and TRBJ1-1): DSGVTQTPKHLITATGQRVTLRCSPRSGDLSVYWYQQSLDQGLQFLIQYYNGEERAKGNILERFSAQQFPDLHSELNLSSLELGDSALYFCASSASQGGAFFGQGTRLTVV.